This passage covers 14 T cell receptor beta chains from one sample sequenced in a study of CD4+ T cells in melanoma. The data were produced by immunoSEQ multiplex PCR, yet TCRdb's version contains in-frame clones alone and is incomplete. The data contain 140,000 or so clones, about nine tenths of them singletons. The receptors derive from a human donor with melanoma.

The chain joins TRBV5-1 to TRBJ2-1; a possible D gene is TRBD1 (6 bases). The CDR3 is made up of 13 amino acids. V dropped 4 bases and J dropped 5 bases, with 10 bases sitting between them. Germline V gives CDR1 SGHRS, CDR2 YFSETQ. This CDR3 is CASSQGQNNEQFF. In nucleotides, the CDR3 is TGCGCCAGCAGCCAGGGGCAGAACAATGAGCAGTTCTTC.

The rearrangement uses TRBV11-2 and TRBJ2-7; D ambiguous. CDR1 is SGHAT and CDR2 is FQNNGV in the germline V gene. V was cut by 2 bases and J by 3 bases, with 8 bases left in between. The CDR3 is 13 amino acids. CDR3 nucleotide sequence: TGTGCCAGCAGCTTAATACCCGTCTACGAGCAGTACTTC. Its translation: CASSLIPVYEQYF.

The chain employs TRBV19 and TRBJ2-7; D call uncertain. The CDR3 runs to 11 residues. CDR1 is LNHDA and CDR2 is SQIVND in the germline V gene (reference sequence). Trimming stripped 3 bases from V and 6 bases from J, with 6 bases between. The CDR3 protein is CASSIGPEQYF. The CDR3 DNA is TGTGCCAGTAGTATTGGGCCCGAGCAGTACTTC.

The V call is TRBV6-5, the J call TRBJ1-6; D not resolved. Per germline, CDR1 MNHEY and CDR2 SVGAGI. Trimming removed 0 bases from V and 8 bases from J, with 11 bases in between. CDR3 size: 15 residues. In DNA form, the CDR3 reads TGTGCCAGCAGTTACTCCGGCGGACGGGATTCACCCCTCCACTTT. Protein sequence: CASSYSGGRDSPLHF.

The chain employs TRBV15 and TRBJ1-3; D may be TRBD1 (6 bases). The length of the CDR3 is 16 residues. Trimming stripped 1 base from V and 4 bases from J, with 14 bases between. CDR1 and CDR2 (germline): LNHNV, YYDKDF (reference sequence). CDR3 amino acids: CATSRARGASGNTIYF. DNA of the CDR3: TGTGCCACCAGCAGAGCGAGGGGGGCCTCCGGAAACACCATATATTTT.

The chain combines TRBV30 with TRBJ2-2; D is possibly TRBD2 (5 bases). Per germline, CDR1 GTSNPN and CDR2 SVGIG (reference sequence). The CDR3 has 11 residues. In nucleotides, the CDR3 is TGTGCTGCACGGGGCACCGGGGAGCTGTTTTTT. This gives the protein CAARGTGELFF. The variable domain in full, completed from reference TRBV30 and TRBJ2-2, reads SQTIHQWPATLVQPVGSPLSLECTVEGTSNPNLYWYRQAAGRGLQLLFYSVGIGQISSEVPQNLSASRPQDRQFILSSKKLLLSDSGFYLCAARGTGELFFGEGSRLTVL.

V gene TRBV5-1 combines with J gene TRBJ1-4; D remains unclear. There are 13 residues in the CDR3. V was pared by 1 base and J by 6 bases, with 7 bases between. The V gene's germline CDR1 is SGHRS and CDR2 YFSETQ. The CDR3 region is CASSLLADEKLFF. In DNA, the CDR3 is TGCGCCAGCAGCTTGTTGGCAGATGAAAAACTGTTTTTT.

The sample holds a few counts of this clone. This chain links TRBV14 with TRBJ2-3, with 8 bases lining up with TRBD1. The CDR3 has 14 amino acids. V was pared by 3 bases and J by 3 bases, with 2 bases of the junction left unmatched. CDR1 and CDR2 from the germline V gene are SGHDN and FVKESK. CDR3: CASSQYRGTDTQYF. The CDR3 DNA is TGTGCCAGCAGCCAGTACAGGGGGACAGATACGCAGTATTTT.

The chain employs TRBV30 and TRBJ2-7; 9 bases match TRBD1. V gave up 2 bases and J gave up 4 bases; unmatched junction bases: 9. CDR3 length equals 15 residues. Per the germline V gene, CDR1 is GTSNPN and CDR2 is SVGIG (reference sequence). The CDR3 DNA is TGTGCCTGGAGTCCGCAACAGGGGGCCAAATACGAGCAGTACTTC. Encoded protein: CAWSPQQGAKYEQYF. The complete variable domain, with remaining parts taken from reference TRBV30 and TRBJ2-7, reads SQTIHQWPATLVQPVGSPLSLECTVEGTSNPNLYWYRQAAGRGLQLLFYSVGIGQISSEVPQNLSASRPQDRQFILSSKKLLLSDSGFYLCAWSPQQGAKYEQYFGPGTRLTVT.

The genes are TRBV11-2 and TRBJ1-1; weak D call: TRBD1 (6 bases). This CDR3 contains 13 residues. The V end lost 5 bases, the J end lost 5 bases, and 12 bases lay between the germline ends. Germline V CDR1 and CDR2: SGHAT, FQNNGV. This chain's CDR3 is CASSPARGTEAFF. The CDR3 bases are TGTGCCAGCAGCCCCGCGAGGGGGACTGAAGCTTTCTTT.

This clone was recorded only once. This chain links TRBV7-9 with TRBJ1-2; D is uncertain. V dropped 5 bases and J dropped 0 bases, with 13 bases sitting between them. CDR1 and CDR2 (germline): SEHNR, FQNEAQ (reference sequence). The CDR3 is made up of 15 amino acids. The CDR3 region is CASSASALANYGYTF. The CDR3 bases are TGTGCCAGCAGCGCCTCAGCCCTAGCTAACTATGGCTACACCTTC.

V and J are TRBV4-1 and TRBJ2-3; TRBD2 agrees at 15 bases. Germline assignment: CDR1 MGHRA and CDR2 YSYEKL. J lost 3 bases, V lost 0 bases, and 10 bases had no gene match. The CDR3 covers 20 residues. CDR3 loop: CASSQEGGLAGGRVTDTQYF. The CDR3 nucleotides read TGCGCCAGCAGCCAAGAGGGAGGACTAGCGGGGGGGCGTGTTACAGATACGCAGTATTTT.

V gene TRBV27 combines with J gene TRBJ1-6; weak D call: TRBD1 (5 bases). From germline, CDR1 is MNHEY and CDR2 SMNVEV (reference sequence). Trimming took off 3 bases at V and 4 bases at J, with 10 bases between the two ends. CDR3 length: 15 residues. The CDR3 loop reads CASSLGGFYNSPLHF. CDR3 sequence (DNA): TGTGCCAGCAGTTTGGGGGGGTTTTATAATTCACCCCTCCACTTT.

This clone was observed a single time. The J gene is TRBJ2-7, the V gene TRBV14, with 9 bases that match TRBD2. J gave up 4 bases and V 1 base, and 8 bases lay outside the gene matches. CDR3 length: 16 amino acids. Germline CDR1 reads SGHDN; CDR2 reads FVKESK. The CDR3 is CASSQGASGTTYEQYF. The CDR3 bases are TGTGCCAGCAGCCAAGGGGCTAGCGGGACGACTTACGAGCAGTACTTC.